The present TCR beta chain was sequenced within a study of naive CD8 T cells in extremely preterm neonates. Peripheral blood came from healthy approximately 16-60 month-old surgical children and healthy nonsmoking adults. Only one count was recorded for this clone. The CDR3 has 16 amino acids. V was cut by 5 bases and J by 0 bases, with 16 bases left in between. CDR1 and CDR2 (germline): SEHNR, FQNEAQ (reference sequence). Some clones are missing from TCRdb's copy, which holds only in-frame ones; the method was immunoSEQ multiplex PCR. The repertoire holds about 5,200 clones, about 97% seen once, with 0.65% to 0.85% in the top ten.

This clonotype originated in a human donor in good health. V and J are TRBV7-9 and TRBJ2-5, with D perhaps matching TRBD1 (6 bases). Sequenced input: naive CD8+ T cells from blood. The CDR3 DNA follows: TGTGCCAGCAGCGGAGGCAGGGACACGTACCAAGAGACCCAGTACTTC. Its translation is CASSGGRDTYQETQYF.